The rows below give T cell receptor beta chains drawn from one sample of a study of a mutant IDH1 vaccine in newly diagnosed glioma. No cognate antigen is known for these TCRs. Profiled with immunoSEQ multiplex PCR; TCRdb holds only in-frame clones, not every one. In the table there are tens of thousands of clones, around 74% of which are singletons. The material sequenced was PBMCs, taken from a glioma patient whose treatment included an IDH1 peptide vaccine. These receptors were obtained from a middle-aged man with glioma. Each CDR3 is given with its conserved first and last residue. Some rows have no size entry. The others give once, few or many, or a class for an expanded clone.

CDR3 protein	J gene	clone size	V gene
CASSNRLAGGRNTQYF	TRBJ2-3	.	TRBV11-2
CASSLSPGQPQHF	TRBJ1-5	.	TRBV14
CASSLPERRGRGEAFF	TRBJ1-1	.	TRBV5-1
CASSPYGQAYEQYF	TRBJ2-7	.	TRBV7-2
CASSERGGSGTDTQYF	TRBJ2-3	.	TRBV6-1
CTSSQDISLGGGRSLEFF	TRBJ2-1	.	TRBV1
CASSLDGTGGNTIYF	TRBJ1-3	.	TRBV13
CASSPDALANEQYF	TRBJ2-7	.	TRBV4-2
CAWGGGLSNQPQHF	TRBJ1-5	.	TRBV30
CASKSGTPYGYTF	TRBJ1-2	.	TRBV6-6
CASSLDYSGNTIYF	TRBJ1-3	.	TRBV5-6
CSARDLAEAFF	TRBJ1-1	.	TRBV20-1
CASRPTNEYGYTF	TRBJ1-2	.	TRBV23-1
CASSRGRNTEAFF	TRBJ1-1	few	TRBV28
CASSEKGRYGYTF	TRBJ1-2	.	TRBV6-1
CASSVVQGGQETQYF	TRBJ2-5	few	TRBV9
CSVVGHLYGYTF	TRBJ1-2	.	TRBV29-1
CACGPAGGNTIYF	TRBJ1-3	.	TRBV30
CAISEEARGNNEQFF	TRBJ2-1	.	TRBV10-3
CASSGGAGSYNEQFF	TRBJ2-1	.	TRBV5-1
CASSSPGGSQGVTIYF	TRBJ1-3	.	TRBV6-5
CASSQDILGYQPQHF	TRBJ1-5	.	TRBV4-3
CASSLEMWNTEAFF	TRBJ1-1	few	TRBV5-6
CASSFSRYYEQYF	TRBJ2-7	few	TRBV27